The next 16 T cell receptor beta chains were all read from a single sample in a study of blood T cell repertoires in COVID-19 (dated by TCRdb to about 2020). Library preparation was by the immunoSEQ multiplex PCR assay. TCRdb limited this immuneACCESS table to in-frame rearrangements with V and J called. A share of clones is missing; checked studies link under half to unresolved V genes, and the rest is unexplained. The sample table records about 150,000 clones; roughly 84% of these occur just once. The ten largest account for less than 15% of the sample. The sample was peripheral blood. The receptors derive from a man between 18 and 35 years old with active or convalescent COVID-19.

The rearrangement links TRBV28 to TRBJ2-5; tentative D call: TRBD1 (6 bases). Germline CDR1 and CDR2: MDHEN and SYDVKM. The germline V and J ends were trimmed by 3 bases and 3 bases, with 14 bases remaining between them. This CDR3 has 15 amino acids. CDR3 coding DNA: TGTGCCAGCAGTTTTCCGGCTAAGGGGGAAGAGACCCAGTACTTC. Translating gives CASSFPAKGEETQYF.

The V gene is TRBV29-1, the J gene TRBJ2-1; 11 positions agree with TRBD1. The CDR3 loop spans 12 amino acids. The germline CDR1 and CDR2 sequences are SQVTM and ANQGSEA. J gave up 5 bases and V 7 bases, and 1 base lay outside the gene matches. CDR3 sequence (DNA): TGCAGCGGGGACAGGGGGGACAATGAGCAGTTCTTC. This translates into CSGDRGDNEQFF.

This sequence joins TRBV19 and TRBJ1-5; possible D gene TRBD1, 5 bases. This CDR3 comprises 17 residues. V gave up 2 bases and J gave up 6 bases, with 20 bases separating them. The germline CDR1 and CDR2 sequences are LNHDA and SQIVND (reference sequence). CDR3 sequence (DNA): TGTGCCAGTAGTATAAGGGGTGCGGGGGGTCTAGGTCAGCCCCAGCATTTT. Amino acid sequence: CASSIRGAGGLGQPQHF. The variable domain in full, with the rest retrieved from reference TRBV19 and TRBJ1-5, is DGGITQSPKYLFRKEGQNVTLSCEQNLNHDAMYWYRQDPGQGLRLIYYSQIVNDFQKGDIAEGYSVSREKKESFPLTVTSAQKNPTAFYLCASSIRGAGGLGQPQHFGDGTRLSIL.

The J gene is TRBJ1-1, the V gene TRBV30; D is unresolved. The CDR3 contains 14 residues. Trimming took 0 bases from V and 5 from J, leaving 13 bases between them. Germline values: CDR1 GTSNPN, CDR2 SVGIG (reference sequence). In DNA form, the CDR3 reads TGTGCCTGGAGTGTACACCGGGGATCAACTGAAGCTTTCTTT. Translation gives CAWSVHRGSTEAFF.

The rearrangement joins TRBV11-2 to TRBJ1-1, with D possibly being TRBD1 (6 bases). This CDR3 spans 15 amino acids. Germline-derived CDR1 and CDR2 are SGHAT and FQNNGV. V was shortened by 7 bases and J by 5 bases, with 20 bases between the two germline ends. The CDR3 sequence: CASTPGAGYRTEAFF. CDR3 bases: TGTGCCAGCACCCCAGGGGCCGGGTACCGAACTGAAGCTTTCTTT. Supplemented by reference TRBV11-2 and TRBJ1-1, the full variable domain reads EAGVAQSPRYKIIEKRQSVAFWCNPISGHATLYWYQQILGQGPKLLIQFQNNGVVDDSQLPKDRFSAERLKGVDSTLKIQPAKLEDSAVYLCASTPGAGYRTEAFFGQGTRLTVV.

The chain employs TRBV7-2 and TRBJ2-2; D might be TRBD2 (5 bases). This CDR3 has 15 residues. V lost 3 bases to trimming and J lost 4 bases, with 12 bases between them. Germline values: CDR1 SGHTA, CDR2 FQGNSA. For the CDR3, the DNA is TGTGCCAGCAGCTTCGAGGGCCATAGCACCGGGGAGCTGTTTTTT. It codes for CASSFEGHSTGELFF.

The CDR3 here is CASSPPHETSGSPRETQYF. Written as DNA, the CDR3 is TGTGCCAGCTCACCCCCCCATGAGACTAGCGGGAGTCCACGGGAGACCCAGTACTTC. V and J are TRBV18 and TRBJ2-5, with TRBD2 matching 12 bases. The germline gives CDR1 KGHSH, CDR2 LQKENI. The CDR3 totals 19 residues. V was pared by 3 bases and J by 5 bases, with 16 bases of the junction left unmatched.

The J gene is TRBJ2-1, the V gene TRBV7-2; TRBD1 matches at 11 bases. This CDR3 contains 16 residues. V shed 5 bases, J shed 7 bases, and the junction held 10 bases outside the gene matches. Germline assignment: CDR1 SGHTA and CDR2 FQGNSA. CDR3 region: CASSISAGTGGNEQFF. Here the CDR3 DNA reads TGTGCCAGCAGCATCTCCGCCGGGACAGGGGGAAATGAGCAGTTCTTC.

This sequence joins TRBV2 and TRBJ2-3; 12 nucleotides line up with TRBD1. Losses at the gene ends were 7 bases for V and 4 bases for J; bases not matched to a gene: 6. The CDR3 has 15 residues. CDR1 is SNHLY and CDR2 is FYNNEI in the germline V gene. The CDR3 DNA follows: TGTGCCAGCACGAGGGACAGGGGGCAATCAGATACGCAGTATTTT. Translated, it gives CASTRDRGQSDTQYF. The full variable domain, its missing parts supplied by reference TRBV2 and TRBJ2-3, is EPEVTQTPSHQVTQMGQEVILRCVPISNHLYFYWYRQILGQKVEFLVSFYNNEISEKSEIFDDQFSVERPDGSNFTLKIRSTKLEDSAMYFCASTRDRGQSDTQYFGPGTRLTVL.

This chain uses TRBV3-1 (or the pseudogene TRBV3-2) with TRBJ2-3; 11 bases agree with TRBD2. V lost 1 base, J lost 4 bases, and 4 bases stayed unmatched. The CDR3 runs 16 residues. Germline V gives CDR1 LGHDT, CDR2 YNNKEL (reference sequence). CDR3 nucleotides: TGTGCCAGCAGCCAAGGACAGACTAGCGGGGCAGATACGCAGTATTTT. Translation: CASSQGQTSGADTQYF.

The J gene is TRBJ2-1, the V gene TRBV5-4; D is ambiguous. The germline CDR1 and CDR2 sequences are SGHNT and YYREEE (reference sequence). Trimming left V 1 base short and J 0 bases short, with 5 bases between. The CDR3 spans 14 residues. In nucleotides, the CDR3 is TGTGCCAGCAGCTTGTTGAGCTCCTACAATGAGCAGTTCTTC. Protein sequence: CASSLLSSYNEQFF.

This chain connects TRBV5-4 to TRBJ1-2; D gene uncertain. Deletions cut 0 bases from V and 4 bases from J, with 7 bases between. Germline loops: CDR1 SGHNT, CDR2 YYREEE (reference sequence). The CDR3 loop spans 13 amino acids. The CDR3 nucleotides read TGTGCCAGCAGCTTGGTGGGGAGCTATGGCTACACCTTC. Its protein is CASSLVGSYGYTF.

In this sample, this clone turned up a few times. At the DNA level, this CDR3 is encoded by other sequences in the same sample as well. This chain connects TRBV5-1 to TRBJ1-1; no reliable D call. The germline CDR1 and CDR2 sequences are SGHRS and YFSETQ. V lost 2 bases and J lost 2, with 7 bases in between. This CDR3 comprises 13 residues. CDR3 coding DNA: TGCGCCAGCAGCTTTGCAGGTAACACTGAAGCTTTCTTT. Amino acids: CASSFAGNTEAFF.

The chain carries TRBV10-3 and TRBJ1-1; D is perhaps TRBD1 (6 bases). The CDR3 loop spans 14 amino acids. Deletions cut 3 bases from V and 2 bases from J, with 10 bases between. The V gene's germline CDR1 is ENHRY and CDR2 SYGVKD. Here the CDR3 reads CAISDPGHNTEAFF. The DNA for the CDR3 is TGTGCCATCAGTGATCCGGGACACAACACTGAAGCTTTCTTT.

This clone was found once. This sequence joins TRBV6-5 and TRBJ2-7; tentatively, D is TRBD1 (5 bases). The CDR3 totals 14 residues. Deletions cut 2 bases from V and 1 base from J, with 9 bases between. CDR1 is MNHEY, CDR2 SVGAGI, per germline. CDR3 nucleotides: TGTGCCAGCAGTTACGACAGTTTTTCCTACGAGCAGTACTTC. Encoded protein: CASSYDSFSYEQYF.

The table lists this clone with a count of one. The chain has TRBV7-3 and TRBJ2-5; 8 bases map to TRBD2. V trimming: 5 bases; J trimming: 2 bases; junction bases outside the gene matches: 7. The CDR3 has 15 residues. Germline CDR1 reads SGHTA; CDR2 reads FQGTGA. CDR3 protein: CASSPGTSWQETQYF. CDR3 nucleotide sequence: TGTGCCAGCAGCCCCGGGACTAGTTGGCAAGAGACCCAGTACTTC.